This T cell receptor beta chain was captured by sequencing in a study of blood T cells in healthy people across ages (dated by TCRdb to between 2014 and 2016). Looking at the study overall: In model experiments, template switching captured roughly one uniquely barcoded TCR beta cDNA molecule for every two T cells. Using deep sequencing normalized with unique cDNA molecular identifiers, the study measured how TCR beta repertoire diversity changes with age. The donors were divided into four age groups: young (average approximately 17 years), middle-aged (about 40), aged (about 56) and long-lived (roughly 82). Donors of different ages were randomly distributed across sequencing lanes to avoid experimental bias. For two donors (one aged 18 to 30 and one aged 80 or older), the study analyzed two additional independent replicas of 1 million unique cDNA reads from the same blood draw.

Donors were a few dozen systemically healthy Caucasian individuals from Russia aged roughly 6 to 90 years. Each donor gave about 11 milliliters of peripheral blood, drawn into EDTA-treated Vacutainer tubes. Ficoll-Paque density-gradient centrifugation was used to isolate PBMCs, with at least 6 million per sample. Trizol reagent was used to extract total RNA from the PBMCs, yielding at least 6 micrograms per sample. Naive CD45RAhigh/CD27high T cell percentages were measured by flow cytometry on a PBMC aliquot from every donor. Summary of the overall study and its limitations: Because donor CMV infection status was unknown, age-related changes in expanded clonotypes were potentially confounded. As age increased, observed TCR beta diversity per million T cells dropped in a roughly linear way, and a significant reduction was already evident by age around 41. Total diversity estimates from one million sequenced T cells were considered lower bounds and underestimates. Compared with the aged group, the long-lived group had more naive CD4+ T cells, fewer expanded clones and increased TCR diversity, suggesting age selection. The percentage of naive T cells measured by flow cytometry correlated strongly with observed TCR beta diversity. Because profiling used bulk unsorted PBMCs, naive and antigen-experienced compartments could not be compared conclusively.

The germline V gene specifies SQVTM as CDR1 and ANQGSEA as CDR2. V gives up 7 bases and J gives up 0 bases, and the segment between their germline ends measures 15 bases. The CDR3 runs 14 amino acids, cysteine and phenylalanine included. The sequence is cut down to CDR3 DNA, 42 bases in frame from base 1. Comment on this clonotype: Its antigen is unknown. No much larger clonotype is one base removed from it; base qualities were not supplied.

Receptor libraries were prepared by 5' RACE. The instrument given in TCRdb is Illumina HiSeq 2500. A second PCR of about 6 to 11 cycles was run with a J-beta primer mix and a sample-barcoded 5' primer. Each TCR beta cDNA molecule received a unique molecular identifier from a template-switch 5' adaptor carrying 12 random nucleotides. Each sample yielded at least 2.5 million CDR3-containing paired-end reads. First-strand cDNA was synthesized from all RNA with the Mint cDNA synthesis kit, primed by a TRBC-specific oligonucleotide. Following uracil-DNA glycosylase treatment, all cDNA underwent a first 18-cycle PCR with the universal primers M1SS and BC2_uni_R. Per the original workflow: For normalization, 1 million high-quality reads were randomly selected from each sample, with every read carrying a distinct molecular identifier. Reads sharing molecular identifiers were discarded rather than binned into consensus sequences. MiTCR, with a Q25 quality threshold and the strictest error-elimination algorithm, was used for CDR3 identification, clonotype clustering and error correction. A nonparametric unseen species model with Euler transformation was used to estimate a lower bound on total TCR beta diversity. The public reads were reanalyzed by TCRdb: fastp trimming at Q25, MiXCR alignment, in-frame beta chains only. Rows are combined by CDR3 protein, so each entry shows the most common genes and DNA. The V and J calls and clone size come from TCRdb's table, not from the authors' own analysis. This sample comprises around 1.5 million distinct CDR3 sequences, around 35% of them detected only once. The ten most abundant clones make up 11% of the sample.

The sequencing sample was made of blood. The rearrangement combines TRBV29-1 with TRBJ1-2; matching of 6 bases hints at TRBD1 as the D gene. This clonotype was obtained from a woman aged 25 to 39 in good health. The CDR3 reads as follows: CSAADRASNYGYTF. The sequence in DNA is TGCAGCGCCGCGGACAGAGCCTCTAACTATGGCTACACCTTC.